One T cell receptor (beta chain) is described in this entry. Its antigen is not known. One end of the junction does not line up with germline, which may come from a read error. The authors made TCR beta cDNA from 400 to 550 ng total RNA with a constant-region primer. Slightly modified ARM-PCR, run as three nested multiplex PCR rounds, produced the TCR beta libraries. TRBV1-TRBV30 forward primers paired with a C-beta reverse primer drove the first two PCR rounds, 10 cycles each. TCRdb used MiXCR to reprocess the multiplex PCR reads, holding one entry per CDR3 protein. The profile shows 200,000 or so distinct CDR3 sequences, roughly 61% of them singletons. Germline DNA was also extracted, while the blood RNA originated from unsorted whole blood. None of the patients had received treatment, and all had chronic HBV infection. The collection of 3 to 4 milliliters of peripheral blood preceded surgery. This sample was included in a study of tumor-infiltrating lymphocytes in primary liver carcinoma. In the study overall: Patients' primary liver carcinoma was surgically resected. Study results and limitations: Lesser overlap characterized tumor-adjacent and tumor-blood pairs relative to tumor region pairs.

The CDR3 contains 15 residues. Looked up from germline, CDR1 is SEHNR and CDR2 is FQNEAQ (reference sequence). The V call is TRBV7-9, the J call TRBJ2-1; 7 bases align to TRBD1. Sequencing was performed on peripheral blood. This TCR derives from a woman aged 55 to 70 with primary liver carcinoma and hepatitis B virus infection. This chain's CDR3 is CASSLGGGRGNEQFF. CDR3 nucleotides: TGTGCCAGTAGCTTAGGGGGCGGTAGGGGTAATGAGCAGTTCTTC.